These 14 T cell receptor beta chains came from one sample sequenced in a study of shared clonotypes between healthy human individuals. Sequencing was performed with immunoSEQ multiplex PCR; in TCRdb, only in-frame clones are kept and a portion is missing. Of some 1,900,000 clones in the sample, approximately 94% were seen once. Naive CD8 cells comprised CD45RO-negative, CCR7-positively selected cells, excluding terminally differentiated effector memory CD45RA+ cells. The sample taken for sequencing was naive CD8+ T cells sorted from blood. These receptors were obtained from a young man in good health.

The chain recombines TRBV13 with TRBJ2-2; D remains ambiguous. Germline loops: CDR1 PRHDT, CDR2 FYEKMQ (reference sequence). V was clipped by 6 bases and J by 5 bases, with 10 bases between them. This CDR3 spans 13 amino acids. CDR3 DNA: TGTGCCAGCAGTTACGGCCTAACCGGGGAGCTGTTTTTT. It translates to CASSYGLTGELFF. Full variable domain (remainder filled in from reference TRBV13 and TRBJ2-2): AAGVIQSPRHLIKEKRETATLKCYPIPRHDTVYWYQQGPGQDPQFLISFYEKMQSDKGSIPDRFSAQQFSDYHSELNMSSLELGDSALYFCASSYGLTGELFFGEGSRLTVL.

On this clone itself: The same CDR3 also results from other DNA sequences found in this sample. The chain carries TRBV28 and TRBJ2-1, with 15 bases matching TRBD2. The junction had 4 bases not matched to a gene; V was cut back by 5 bases and J by 2 bases. This CDR3 contains 17 residues. Germline values: CDR1 MDHEN, CDR2 SYDVKM. The CDR3 region is CASSPGLAGGTYNEQFF. In nucleotides, the CDR3 is TGTGCCAGCAGTCCGGGACTAGCGGGGGGTACCTACAATGAGCAGTTCTTC.

The J gene is TRBJ2-3, the V gene TRBV6-1; D is possibly TRBD1 (6 bases). Germline-derived CDR1 and CDR2 are MNHNS and SASEGT. The CDR3 has 13 residues. With 6 bases removed from V and 5 bases from J, the gap between germline ends came to 12 bases. The CDR3 sequence: CASRIPGEDTQYF. CDR3 nucleotide sequence: TGTGCCAGCAGGATTCCAGGGGAAGATACGCAGTATTTT.

The V gene is TRBV2, the J gene TRBJ1-1; D perhaps matches TRBD1 (5 bases). V lost 3 bases, J lost 1 base, and 15 bases lay in between. The CDR3 is made up of 16 amino acids. Germline V CDR1 and CDR2: SNHLY, FYNNEI. CDR3 DNA sequence: TGTGCCAGCAGTGATGTTTTCGGGCAGGGGAACACTGAAGCTTTCTTT. Translating gives CASSDVFGQGNTEAFF.

The chain carries TRBV5-4 and TRBJ1-1; tentative D call: TRBD1 (5 bases). Trimming cost V 4 bases and J 5 bases, with 9 bases left between them. CDR1 and CDR2 (germline): SGHNT, YYREEE (reference sequence). This CDR3 contains 12 residues. In DNA, the CDR3 is TGTGCCAGCAGCGGGTGGGGGACTGAAGCTTTCTTT. The encoded protein is CASSGWGTEAFF.

This clone occurred a few times. The CDR3: CASSRPGQGVGNQPQHF. CDR3 sequence (DNA): TGTGCCAGCAGTCGGCCGGGACAGGGAGTGGGCAATCAGCCCCAGCATTTT. J is TRBJ1-5 and V is TRBV27; TRBD1 aligns across 9 bases. The CDR3 is 17 residues long. Germline assignment: CDR1 MNHEY and CDR2 SMNVEV (reference sequence). V was pared by 5 bases and J by 2 bases, with 10 bases of the junction left unmatched.

Regarding this clone: The junction departs from germline at one end; a sequencing error may be responsible. The chain links TRBV6-1 to TRBJ1-2; a possible D gene is TRBD1 (5 bases). Germline values: CDR1 MNHNS, CDR2 SASEGT. The CDR3 totals 15 residues. The CDR3 DNA sequence: TGTGCCAGCAGCGAAGGCCCGGGACTCCAAACGGGCTACACCTTC. This encodes CASSEGPGLQTGYTF.

The V call is TRBV2, the J call TRBJ2-7; possibly TRBD1 or TRBD2 for D (5 bases each). Trimming cost V 3 bases and J 5 bases, with 20 bases left between them. The germline V gene encodes CDR1 SNHLY and CDR2 FYNNEI. This CDR3 has 16 residues. The CDR3: CASSDWQGTTGDEQYF. The CDR3, as DNA: TGTGCCAGCAGTGATTGGCAGGGAACAACCGGGGACGAGCAGTACTTC.

The gene calls are TRBV7-9 and TRBJ1-1; D may be TRBD1 (5 bases). Trimming pared 5 bases from V and 5 bases from J, leaving 18 bases between. CDR3 size: 15 residues. Germline CDR1 reads SEHNR; CDR2 reads FQNEAQ (reference sequence). CDR3 sequence reads: CASSPSPGGETEAFF. The DNA for the CDR3 is TGTGCCAGCAGCCCTAGCCCCGGGGGAGAGACTGAAGCTTTCTTT.

The chain links TRBV27 to TRBJ1-6, with D unclear. CDR1 MNHEY and CDR2 SMNVEV come from the germline V gene (reference sequence). This CDR3 comprises 14 residues. V lost 1 base and J lost 10, with 11 bases in between. The CDR3 nucleotides read TGTGCCAGCAGTTTATTAAGCTCTCGGTCACCCCTCCACTTT. Its translation: CASSLLSSRSPLHF.

This clone occurred once. This rearrangement joins TRBV6-1 to TRBJ1-2; no firm D call. Germline CDR1 MNHNS, CDR2 SASEGT. The germline V and J ends were trimmed by 7 bases and 1 base, with 10 bases remaining between them. The CDR3 extends over 13 amino acids. CDR3 nucleotides: TGTGCCAGCACCGGGCAGTTTAACTATGGCTACACCTTC. It translates to CASTGQFNYGYTF.

The V and J genes are TRBV18 and TRBJ1-5; D perhaps matches TRBD1 (6 bases). V dropped 3 bases and J dropped 5 bases, with 11 bases sitting between them. In germline, CDR1 is KGHSH, CDR2 LQKENI. The CDR3 covers 14 residues. CDR3 DNA: TGTGCCAGCTCACCTGGGGGGGGCGATCAGCCCCAGCATTTT. This translates into CASSPGGGDQPQHF. Complete variable domain (other parts from reference TRBV18 and TRBJ1-5): NAGVMQNPRHLVRRRGQEARLRCSPMKGHSHVYWYRQLPEEGLKFMVYLQKENIIDESGMPKERFSAEFPKEGPSILRIQQVVRGDSAAYFCASSPGGGDQPQHFGDGTRLSIL.

The chain carries TRBV2 and TRBJ1-2; D not certain. Trimming cost V 1 base and J 5 bases, with 8 bases left between them. Germline V lookup: CDR1 SNHLY, CDR2 FYNNEI. The CDR3 is made up of 13 amino acids. The CDR3 loop reads CASSEVSAYGYTF. Here the CDR3 DNA reads TGTGCCAGCAGTGAAGTTTCAGCATATGGCTACACCTTC.

The table lists this clone with a count of one. CDR3 sequence: CAWSSGDRDGYTF. DNA for the CDR3: TGTGCCTGGAGCTCAGGGGATCGGGATGGCTACACCTTC. V gene TRBV30 combines with J gene TRBJ1-2; TRBD1 might be the D (6 bases). V gave up 3 bases and J gave up 6 bases, with 14 bases separating them. The CDR3 is 13 residues long. Germline V gene lookup returns CDR1 GTSNPN and CDR2 SVGIG (reference sequence).